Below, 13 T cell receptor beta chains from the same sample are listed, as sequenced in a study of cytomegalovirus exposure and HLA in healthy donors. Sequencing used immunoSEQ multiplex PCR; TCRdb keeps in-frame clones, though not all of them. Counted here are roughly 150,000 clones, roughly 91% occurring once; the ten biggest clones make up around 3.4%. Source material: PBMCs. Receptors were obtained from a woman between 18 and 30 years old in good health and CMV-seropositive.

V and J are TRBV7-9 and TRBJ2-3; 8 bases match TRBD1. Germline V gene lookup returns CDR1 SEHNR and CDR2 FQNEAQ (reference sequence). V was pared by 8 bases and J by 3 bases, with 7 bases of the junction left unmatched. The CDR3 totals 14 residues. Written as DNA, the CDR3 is TGTGCCAGCCGCCGGGACAGGTTAACAGATACGCAGTATTTT. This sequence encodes CASRRDRLTDTQYF.

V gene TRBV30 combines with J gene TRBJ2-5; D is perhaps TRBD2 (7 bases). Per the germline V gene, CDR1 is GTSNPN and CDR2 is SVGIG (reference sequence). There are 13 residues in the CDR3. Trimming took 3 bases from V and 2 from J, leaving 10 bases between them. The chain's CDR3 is CAWSRGAQETQYF. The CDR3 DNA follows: TGTGCCTGGAGCCGGGGGGCGCAAGAGACCCAGTACTTC.

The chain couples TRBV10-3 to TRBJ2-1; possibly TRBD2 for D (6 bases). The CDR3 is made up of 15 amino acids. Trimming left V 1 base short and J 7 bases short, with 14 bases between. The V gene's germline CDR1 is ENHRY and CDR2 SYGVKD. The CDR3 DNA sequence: TGTGCCATCAGTGAGTTCGGGGGAGAAGGAAATGAGCAGTTCTTC. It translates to CAISEFGGEGNEQFF.

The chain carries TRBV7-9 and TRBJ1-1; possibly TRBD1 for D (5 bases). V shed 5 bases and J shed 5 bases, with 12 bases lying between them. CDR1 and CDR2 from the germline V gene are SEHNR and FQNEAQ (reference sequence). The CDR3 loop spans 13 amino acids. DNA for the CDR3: TGTGCCAGCAGCCCGACACAGGAAACTGAAGCTTTCTTT. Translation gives CASSPTQETEAFF.

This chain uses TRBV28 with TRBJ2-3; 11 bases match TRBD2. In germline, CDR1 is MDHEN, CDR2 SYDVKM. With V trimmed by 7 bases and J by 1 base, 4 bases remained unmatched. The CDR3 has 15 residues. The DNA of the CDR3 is TGTGCCAGCACCGGACTAGCGGGCGGCACAGATACGCAGTATTTT. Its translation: CASTGLAGGTDTQYF.

CDR3 in amino acids: CASSFLGQGDYEQYF. DNA for the CDR3: TGTGCCAGCAGTTTTTTGGGACAGGGGGACTACGAGCAGTACTTC. The chain links TRBV28 to TRBJ2-7; 11 bases match TRBD1. The germline V gene has CDR1 MDHEN and CDR2 SYDVKM. The CDR3 sequence is 15 residues long. V lost 3 bases, J lost 3 bases, and 4 bases stayed unmatched.

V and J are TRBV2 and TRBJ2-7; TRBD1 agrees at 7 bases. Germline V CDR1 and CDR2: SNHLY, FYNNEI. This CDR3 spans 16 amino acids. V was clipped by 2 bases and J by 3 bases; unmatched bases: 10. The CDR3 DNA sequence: TGTGCCAGCAGTGAATATCCGGGACAGCCAAACTACGAGCAGTACTTC. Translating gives CASSEYPGQPNYEQYF.

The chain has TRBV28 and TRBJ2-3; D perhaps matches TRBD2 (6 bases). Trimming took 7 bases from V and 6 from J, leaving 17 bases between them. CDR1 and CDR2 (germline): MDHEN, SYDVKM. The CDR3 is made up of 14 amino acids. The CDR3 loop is CASTRDGSQDTQYF. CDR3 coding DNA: TGTGCCAGCACCCGGGACGGGAGTCAGGATACGCAGTATTTT.

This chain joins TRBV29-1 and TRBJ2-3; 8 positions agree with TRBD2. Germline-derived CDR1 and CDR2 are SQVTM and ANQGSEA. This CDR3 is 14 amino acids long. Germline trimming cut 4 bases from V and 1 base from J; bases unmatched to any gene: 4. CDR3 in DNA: TGCAGCGTTGGAAGACTAGCGCGCACAGATACGCAGTATTTT. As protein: CSVGRLARTDTQYF.

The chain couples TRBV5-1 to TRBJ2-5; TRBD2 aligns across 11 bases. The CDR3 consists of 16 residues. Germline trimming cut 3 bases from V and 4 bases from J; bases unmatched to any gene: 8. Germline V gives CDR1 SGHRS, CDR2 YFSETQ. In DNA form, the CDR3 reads TGCGCCAGCAGCTATGTCCTAGCGGGAGGTAGAGAGACCCAGTACTTC. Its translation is CASSYVLAGGRETQYF.

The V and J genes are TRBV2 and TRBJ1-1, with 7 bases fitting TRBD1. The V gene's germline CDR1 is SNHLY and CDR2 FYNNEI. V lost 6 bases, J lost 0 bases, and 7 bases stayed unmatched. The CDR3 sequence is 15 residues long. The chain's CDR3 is CASRTVGTVNTEAFF. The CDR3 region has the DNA TGTGCCAGCAGGACCGTCGGGACAGTGAACACTGAAGCTTTCTTT.

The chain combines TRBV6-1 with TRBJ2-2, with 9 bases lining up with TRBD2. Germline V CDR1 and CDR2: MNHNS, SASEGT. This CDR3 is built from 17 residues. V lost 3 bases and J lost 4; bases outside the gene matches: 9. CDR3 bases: TGTGCCAGCAGTGATTCGGTAATTAGCGGGAGCACCGGGGAGCTGTTTTTT. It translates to CASSDSVISGSTGELFF.

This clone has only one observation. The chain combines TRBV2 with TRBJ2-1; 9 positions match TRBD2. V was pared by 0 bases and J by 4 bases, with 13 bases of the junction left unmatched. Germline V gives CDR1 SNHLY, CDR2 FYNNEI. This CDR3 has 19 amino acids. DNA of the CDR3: TGTGCCAGCAGTGAAGCGCATTATAGACTAGCGGAGGATTACAATGAGCAGTTCTTC. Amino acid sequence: CASSEAHYRLAEDYNEQFF.